This T cell receptor (beta chain) is from a study of PD-1 blockade in mismatch repair-deficient tumors (dated by TCRdb to about 2017). Regarding the study in general: The trial enrolled some 90 consecutive patients with about a dozen mismatch repair-deficient cancer types between 2013 and 2016, all previously treated and progressing. Tumor-associated T cell clones were tracked in the peripheral blood of patients responding to PD-1 blockade by deep sequencing of TCR CDR3 regions.

On this clone itself: Its antigen is still unknown. No base quality information exists; no much larger clone differs at one position.

Results the study describes overall, beyond this receptor: Clones residing in the tumor, which were often undetectable in blood before treatment, expanded quickly after pembrolizumab and then contracted, generally before radiologic responses.

Mismatch repair deficiency was established in every enrolled patient by polymerase chain reaction or immunohistochemistry. Three patients who responded to pembrolizumab therapy underwent TCR sequencing. The phase II trial prospectively evaluated PD-1 blockade with pembrolizumab in advanced mismatch repair-deficient cancers, independent of tissue of origin. Serial peripheral blood T cell samples were collected before and at multiple times after starting PD-1 blockade. Blood sampling times were reported as weeks after the first pembrolizumab dose. The library was prepared using the immunoSEQ multiplex PCR assay. TCRdb's version of the immuneACCESS table is confined to in-frame rearrangements and falls short of the full clone set. An unresolved V gene accounts for under half of the shortfall where checked; the remainder is of unknown origin. The sample table shows roughly 79,000 clones, and around 80% are seen once. The top ten clones comprise around 5.5% of the sample.

CDR1 SGHTS and CDR2 YDEGEE are derived from the germline V gene. The CDR3 starts with the cysteine, ends with the phenylalanine, and has 14 residues. Only the CDR3 region is kept as DNA, spanning 42 bases read in frame from base 1. V trim: 0 bases; J trim: 5 bases; unmatched bases: 1. Source: peripheral blood, taken 44 weeks after starting pembrolizumab. This receptor was taken from an adult with mismatch repair-deficient cancer. Recombination joined TRBV5-8 with TRBJ2-4; TRBD2 lines up with 8 middle nucleotides. In nucleotides, the sequence is TGTGCCAGCAGCTTGGAACTAGCGGAAAACATTCAGTACTTC. Its protein reads: CASSLELAENIQYF.